Listed here are 25 T cell receptor beta chains from one sample, sequenced in a study of blood T cell repertoires in COVID-19. The protocol was immunoSEQ multiplex PCR, while the TCRdb copy is restricted to in-frame clones and leaves out a portion. The table lists 100,000 to 150,000 clones, around 89% of them singletons, with around 4.5% in the top ten. The specimen was peripheral blood. These receptors were collected from a man in his 60s with COVID-19, enrolled during active disease.

This chain uses TRBV5-1 with TRBJ2-7, with D possibly TRBD1 on 5 matching bases. The CDR3 length is 13 residues. Germline lookup yields CDR1 SGHRS and CDR2 YFSETQ. The germline V and J ends were trimmed by 4 bases and 4 bases, with 12 bases remaining between them. This chain's CDR3 is CASSLDSRYEQYF. In DNA, the CDR3 is TGCGCCAGCAGCCTCGACAGCCGGTACGAGCAGTACTTC.

This sequence joins TRBV5-8 and TRBJ1-5; D may be TRBD1 (5 bases). The germline V gene encodes CDR1 SGHTS and CDR2 YDEGEE. Trimming left V 4 bases short and J 3 bases short, with 8 bases between. CDR3 length: 13 amino acids. Written as DNA, the CDR3 is TGTGCCAGCAGCCTCAGGGACAATCAGCCCCAGCATTTT. Translated, it gives CASSLRDNQPQHF. The whole variable domain, filled in from reference TRBV5-8 and TRBJ1-5, reads EAGVTQSPTHLIKTRGQQATLRCSPISGHTSVYWYQQALGLGLQFLLWYDEGEERNRGNFPPRFSGRQFPNYSSELNVNALELEDSALYLCASSLRDNQPQHFGDGTRLSIL.

Here the CDR3 reads CASSSGTSGGAGYEQFF. CDR3 sequence (DNA): TGTGCCAGCAGCTCCGGGACTAGCGGGGGGGCTGGGTATGAGCAGTTCTTC. The V gene is TRBV7-2, the J gene TRBJ2-1; 16 nucleotides align to TRBD2. The CDR3 length is 17 residues. The J segment lost 8 bases and the V segment lost 4 bases, leaving 8 bases of the junction unmatched. Germline assignment: CDR1 SGHTA and CDR2 FQGNSA.

The chain uses TRBV18 and TRBJ1-2; 7 bases map to TRBD1. Germline V lookup: CDR1 KGHSH, CDR2 LQKENI. The CDR3 loop spans 15 amino acids. Trimming took 2 bases from V and 2 from J; bases not matched to a gene: 5. The CDR3 region is CASSPMDRRNYGYTF. CDR3 coding DNA: TGTGCCAGCTCACCAATGGACAGGCGGAACTATGGCTACACCTTC.

This chain uses TRBV6-5 with TRBJ1-2, with D unclear. V gave up 6 bases and J gave up 2 bases, with 13 bases separating them. CDR3 length equals 14 residues. Per the germline V gene, CDR1 is MNHEY and CDR2 is SVGAGI. The CDR3 is CASSSAERNYGYTF. The DNA for the CDR3 is TGTGCCAGCAGCTCGGCGGAGAGAAACTATGGCTACACCTTC.

This clone appeared once. The gene calls are TRBV29-1 and TRBJ1-4; 7 bases match TRBD1. CDR3 length: 12 amino acids. Looked up from germline, CDR1 is SQVTM and CDR2 is ANQGSEA. V lost 7 bases, J lost 3 bases, and 2 bases stayed unmatched. CDR3 DNA sequence: TGCAGCGGGGGACAGCCTAATGAAAAACTGTTTTTT. Protein: CSGGQPNEKLFF.

The V gene is TRBV24-1, the J gene TRBJ1-2; 7 nucleotides match TRBD1. J lost 6 bases, V lost 4 bases, and 4 bases had no gene match. Looked up from germline, CDR1 is KGHDR and CDR2 is SFDVKD. The CDR3 is made up of 13 amino acids. The CDR3, as DNA: TGTGCCACCAGTGACTCTGGACAGGATGGCTACACCTTC. Translated, it gives CATSDSGQDGYTF.

This sequence joins TRBV6-6 and TRBJ2-2; TRBD2 aligns across 9 bases. V was pared by 2 bases and J by 1 base, with 2 bases of the junction left unmatched. The CDR3 is 16 residues long. Germline values: CDR1 MNHNY, CDR2 SVGAGI (reference sequence). The CDR3 sequence: CASSYGAGGNTGELFF. CDR3 DNA: TGTGCCAGCAGTTACGGAGCGGGGGGGAACACCGGGGAGCTGTTTTTT.

The V call is TRBV3-1 (or the pseudogene TRBV3-2), the J call TRBJ2-2; 7 nucleotides agree with TRBD2. Germline V gene data show CDR1 as LGHDT and CDR2 as YNNKEL (reference sequence). The ends lost 0 bases at V and 5 bases at J; junction bases unmatched: 0. The CDR3 is 14 residues long. CDR3 coding DNA: TGTGCCAGCAGCCAAGAGGGGGGGACCGGGGAGCTGTTTTTT. It codes for CASSQEGGTGELFF.

This rearrangement joins TRBV18 to TRBJ1-5, with 9 bases lining up with TRBD1. The length of the CDR3 is 16 residues. Trimming cost V 4 bases and J 4 bases; bases outside gene matches: 8. The germline V gene encodes CDR1 KGHSH and CDR2 LQKENI. The DNA of the CDR3 is TGTGCCAGCTCACACCTTTCGACAGGGGGAAATCAGCCCCAGCATTTT. Its translation is CASSHLSTGGNQPQHF.

CDR3 bases: TGCAGTGCTAGTACAGGGCTTCGGAATTCACCCCTCCACTTT. Its protein is CSASTGLRNSPLHF. This chain uses TRBV20-1 with TRBJ1-6, with a tentative D call TRBD1 (6 bases). Germline lookup yields CDR1 DFQATT and CDR2 SNEGSKA (reference sequence). The V gene lost 3 bases and the J gene lost 7 bases, with 13 bases spanning the gap. This CDR3 has 14 residues.

This clone was seen a single time. The chain joins TRBV11-2 to TRBJ1-4; TRBD1 matches 8 bases. Germline CDR1 and CDR2: SGHAT and FQNNGV. The CDR3 contains 18 residues. Losses at the gene ends were 5 bases for V and 0 bases for J; bases not matched to a gene: 11. The CDR3 is CASSLDRGGVATNEKLFF. DNA for the CDR3: TGTGCCAGCAGCCTTGACAGGGGAGGGGTTGCAACTAATGAAAAACTGTTTTTT. Based on the CDR3 plus reference TRBV11-2 and TRBJ1-4, the full variable domain is EAGVAQSPRYKIIEKRQSVAFWCNPISGHATLYWYQQILGQGPKLLIQFQNNGVVDDSQLPKDRFSAERLKGVDSTLKIQPAKLEDSAVYLCASSLDRGGVATNEKLFFGSGTQLSVL.

This chain uses TRBV2 with TRBJ1-3; D unresolved. Trimming left V 3 bases short and J 2 bases short, with 8 bases between. CDR1 and CDR2 (germline): SNHLY, FYNNEI. The CDR3 length is 14 residues. CDR3 nucleotides: TGTGCCAGCAGTGAGTGGGGAGCTGGAAACACCATATATTTT. Translation: CASSEWGAGNTIYF.

J is TRBJ2-7 and V is TRBV6-1; 7 positions agree with TRBD1. CDR1 and CDR2 (germline): MNHNS, SASEGT. The CDR3 is made up of 16 amino acids. Unmatched junction bases numbered 13, after V lost 2 bases and J lost 6 bases. In nucleotides, the CDR3 is TGTGCCAGCAGTGAAACCCGGGACAGCAAATACTCCGAGCAGTACTTC. Its protein is CASSETRDSKYSEQYF.

There are a few counts of this clone. The rearrangement links TRBV6-5 to TRBJ1-1; D gene unclear. There are 14 residues in the CDR3. V was cut by 6 bases and J by 5 bases, with 16 bases left in between. From germline, CDR1 is MNHEY and CDR2 SVGAGI. The DNA of the CDR3 is TGTGCCAGCAGCCTCGACCGGGTCGGGACTGAAGCTTTCTTT. Translating it yields CASSLDRVGTEAFF.

V usage is TRBV9 and J usage is TRBJ1-1; the D is unclear. Per germline, CDR1 SGDLS and CDR2 YYNGEE. The CDR3 is 14 residues long. V dropped 0 bases and J dropped 1 base, with 7 bases sitting between them. The CDR3 loop is CASSVGAGNTEAFF. Here the CDR3 DNA reads TGTGCCAGCAGCGTAGGGGCAGGGAACACTGAAGCTTTCTTT.

This rearrangement joins TRBV5-1 to TRBJ1-2; 12 nucleotides agree with TRBD1. The CDR3 length is 14 residues. Trimming cost V 8 bases and J 6 bases; bases outside gene matches: 8. In germline, CDR1 is SGHRS, CDR2 YFSETQ. The CDR3 here is CASGPGTGGDGYTF. The DNA of the CDR3 is TGCGCCAGTGGTCCCGGGACAGGGGGCGATGGCTACACCTTC.

The chain employs TRBV7-2 and TRBJ1-2; D is uncertain. This CDR3 contains 14 residues. Trimming shortened V by 5 bases and J by 0 bases, and 10 bases separated the two germline ends. Germline CDR1 is SGHTA and CDR2 is FQGNSA. The CDR3 sequence: CASSLRSSNYGYTF. The CDR3 DNA follows: TGTGCCAGCAGCCTGCGTAGTTCTAACTATGGCTACACCTTC.

The chain combines TRBV9 with TRBJ2-7; TRBD1 aligns across 9 bases. Looked up from germline, CDR1 is SGDLS and CDR2 is YYNGEE. V dropped 0 bases and J dropped 4; count of bases not matched to a gene: 8. The length of the CDR3 is 16 residues. The CDR3 nucleotides are TGTGCCAGCAGCGTAGACCCGACAGGGGGTGGTTACGAGCAGTACTTC. Translating gives CASSVDPTGGGYEQYF.

In its sample, this clone was seen once. J is TRBJ1-3 and V is TRBV7-2, with 7 bases fitting TRBD1. The V gene's germline CDR1 is SGHTA and CDR2 FQGNSA. This CDR3 is 18 amino acids long. V dropped 0 bases and J dropped 0; count of bases not matched to a gene: 8. This chain's CDR3 is CASSLALPTGVSGNTIYF. The CDR3 region has the DNA TGTGCCAGCAGCTTAGCTTTACCAACAGGGGTCTCTGGAAACACCATATATTTT.

This clone was recorded once. This rearrangement joins TRBV6-5 to TRBJ2-2; tentatively, D is TRBD2 (6 bases). This CDR3 has 13 residues. From germline, CDR1 is MNHEY and CDR2 SVGAGI. V was trimmed by 8 bases and J by 6 bases, leaving 13 bases between them. CDR3 amino acids: CASGGVLAGELFF. The DNA of the CDR3 is TGTGCCAGCGGAGGGGTTCTAGCCGGGGAGCTGTTTTTT.

The V and J genes are TRBV19 and TRBJ2-7; TRBD2 is a possible D gene (7 bases). The V gene's germline CDR1 is LNHDA and CDR2 SQIVND (reference sequence). Deletions cut 10 bases from V and 3 bases from J, with 22 bases between. The CDR3 length is 15 residues. The CDR3 reads CATTPPGGPNYEQYF. The CDR3 coding sequence is TGTGCCACTACCCCTCCCGGGGGGCCCAACTACGAGCAGTACTTC.

This clone was seen a single time. This chain links TRBV6-1 with TRBJ2-4; D possibly corresponds to TRBD1 (5 bases). The CDR3 is 14 amino acids. Germline values: CDR1 MNHNS, CDR2 SASEGT. V dropped 2 bases and J dropped 7 bases, with 12 bases sitting between them. CDR3 DNA sequence: TGTGCCAGCAGTGAAAGTCCAGGGTTGAACATTCAGTACTTC. Residues: CASSESPGLNIQYF.

The chain links TRBV2 to TRBJ1-2; the D is unclear. Germline values: CDR1 SNHLY, CDR2 FYNNEI. This CDR3 has 13 residues. Between the trimmed V and J ends, which lost 6 bases and 2 bases, there was a span of 10 bases. The CDR3 is CASSGRENYGYTF. CDR3 sequence (DNA): TGTGCCAGCAGCGGCCGGGAAAACTATGGCTACACCTTC.

The chain joins TRBV12-3 or TRBV12-4 to TRBJ1-2; 7 bases align to TRBD1. The CDR3 has 13 residues. The V segment lost 5 bases and the J segment 4 bases; nucleotides outside the gene matches: 4. The CDR3 loop reads CASSKQGIYGYTF. CDR3 DNA sequence: TGTGCCAGCAGTAAACAGGGGATCTATGGCTACACCTTC.